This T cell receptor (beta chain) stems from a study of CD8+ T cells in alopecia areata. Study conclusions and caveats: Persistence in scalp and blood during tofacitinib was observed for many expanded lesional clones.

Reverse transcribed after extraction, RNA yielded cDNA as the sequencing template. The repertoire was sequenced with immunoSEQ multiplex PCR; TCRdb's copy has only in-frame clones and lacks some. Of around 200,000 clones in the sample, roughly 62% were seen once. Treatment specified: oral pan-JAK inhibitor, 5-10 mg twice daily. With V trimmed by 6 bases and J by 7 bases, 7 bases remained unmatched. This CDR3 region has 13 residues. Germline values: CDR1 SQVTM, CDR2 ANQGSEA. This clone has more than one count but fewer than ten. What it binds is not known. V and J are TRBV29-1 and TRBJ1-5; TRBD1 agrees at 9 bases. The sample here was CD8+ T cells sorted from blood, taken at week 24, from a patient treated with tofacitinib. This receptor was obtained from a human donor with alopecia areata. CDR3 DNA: TGCAGCGTAGGGACAGGGATGGGACAGCCCCAGCATTTT. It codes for CSVGTGMGQPQHF. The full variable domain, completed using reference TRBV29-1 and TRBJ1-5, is SAVISQKPSRDICQRGTSLTIQCQVDSQVTMMFWYRQQPGQSLTLIATANQGSEATYESGFVIDKFPISRPNLTFSTLTVSNMSPEDSSIYLCSVGTGMGQPQHFGDGTRLSIL.